The entry below describes one T cell receptor (beta chain). This sample was included in a study of blood T cell repertoires in COVID-19. Overall study: COVID-19 samples, acute and convalescent, were from the United States, Italy and Spain. The cDNA or gDNA used as material had been derived from T cells, B-cell-depleted T cells, or PBMCs.

As processed by the authors: Amplifying reference gene primers gave estimates of nucleated cell counts. Assay: immunoSEQ multiplex PCR; the TCRdb copy retains only in-frame clones and omits some. V and J calls and clone size are given by that table; D and trimming were obtained from the DNA. The table includes hundreds of thousands of clones, about nine tenths detected once. Germline V lookup: CDR1 MNHEY, CDR2 SMNVEV (reference sequence). V was cut by 5 bases and J by 0 bases, with 8 bases left in between. This CDR3 is built from 14 residues. The receptor's source is a woman aged 25-40 years with active or convalescent COVID-19. Sequencing used peripheral blood. The chain combines TRBV27 with TRBJ2-1; D ambiguous. The CDR3 spells CASSSRSSYNEQFF. The CDR3 nucleotides are TGTGCCAGCAGTAGTCGGAGCTCCTACAATGAGCAGTTCTTC.